The source of this TCR beta chain is a study of cytotoxic CD8 clonotypes in ibrutinib-treated CLL. As for the study in general: Among the samples, the mean was roughly 260,000 productive templates and 85,000 to 100,000 productive rearrangements.

The V and J ends lost 5 bases and 1 base, in that order; junction bases with no gene match: 8. CDR1 and CDR2 from the germline V gene are MNHEY and SMNVEV (reference sequence). CDR3 size: 16 residues. With sequencing, the targeted depth ranged from 1 in 200,000 to 1 in 1 million T cells. The method was immunoSEQ multiplex PCR; TCRdb's version includes in-frame clones alone and lacks a portion of them. The data hold about 150,000 clones, with 75% to 85% observed a single time. The specimen was PBMCs, collected after 12 months of ibrutinib treatment. This clonotype originated in a human donor with chronic lymphocytic leukemia. V usage is TRBV27 and J usage is TRBJ1-2; TRBD1 matches 9 bases. The CDR3 spells CASSTIPGQGNYGYTF. CDR3 coding DNA: TGTGCCAGCAGTACTATTCCGGGACAGGGTAACTATGGCTACACCTTC.